This T cell receptor beta chain emerged from a study of shared clonotypes between healthy human individuals. Concerning this clone itself: Other DNA sequences in the same sample also yield this CDR3.

Clones were read by immunoSEQ multiplex PCR, and TCRdb kept only the in-frame ones, dropping some. The repertoire holds roughly 2.4 million clones, with almost 96% as singletons. The CDR3 loop spans 12 amino acids. V gave up 3 bases and J gave up 4 bases; unmatched junction bases: 2. CDR1 GTSNPN and CDR2 SVGIG come from the germline V gene (reference sequence). The sequence was collected from a man aged 18 to 29 in good health. Sequencing used naive CD4+ T cells sorted from blood. Subset of the sample: CD45RA+ positively selected. The rearrangement joins TRBV30 to TRBJ1-2, with 7 nucleotides matching TRBD1. The chain's CDR3 is CAWSPGGYGYTF. For the CDR3, the DNA is TGTGCCTGGAGCCCAGGGGGCTATGGCTACACCTTC.